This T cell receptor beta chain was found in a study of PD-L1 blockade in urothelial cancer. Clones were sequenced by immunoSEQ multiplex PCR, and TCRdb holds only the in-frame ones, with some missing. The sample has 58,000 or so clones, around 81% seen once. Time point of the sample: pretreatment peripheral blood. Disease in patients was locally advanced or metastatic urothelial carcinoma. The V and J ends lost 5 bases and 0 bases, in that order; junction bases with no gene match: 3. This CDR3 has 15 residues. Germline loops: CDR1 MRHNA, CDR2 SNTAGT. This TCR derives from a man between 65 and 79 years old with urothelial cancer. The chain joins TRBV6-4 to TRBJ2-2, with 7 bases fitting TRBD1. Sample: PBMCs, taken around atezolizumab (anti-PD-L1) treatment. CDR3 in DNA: TGTGCCAGCAGTTCCGGGACAGCGAACACCGGGGAGCTGTTTTTT. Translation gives CASSSGTANTGELFF.